This section outlines one T cell receptor beta chain sequence together with its context. Since a much larger clone is just one base distant, this may be a read error. Looked up from germline, CDR1 is SGHTA and CDR2 is FQGNSA. The CDR3 loop spans 16 amino acids. One entry per CDR3 protein, called by TCRdb with MiXCR from the reads. The repertoire holds approximately 400,000 distinct CDR3 sequences, with about a third as singletons. This sample is drawn from a study of T cell repertoires in cytomegalovirus infection. The chain joins TRBV7-2 to TRBJ1-1, with D hard to call. Specimen: PBMCs. The receptor comes from a human donor in good health (CMV status not recorded). Some clones in this sample may be carry-over from other donors' samples. The CDR3 region is CASSLGGGRLNAEAFF. The CDR3 region has the DNA TGTGCCAGCAGCTTAGGAGGAGGCAGATTGAACGCTGAAGCTTTCTTT.